The 25 T cell receptor beta chains listed next were all sequenced from one sample in a study of blood T cell repertoires in COVID-19. Clones were read by immunoSEQ multiplex PCR, and TCRdb kept only the in-frame ones, dropping some. Here the sample spans 200,000 to 250,000 clones, roughly 85% being singletons. The sample was peripheral blood. Receptor source: a woman between 70 and 85 years old with COVID-19, enrolled during active disease.

This clone was seen once. This chain links TRBV6-5 with TRBJ1-2; 7 bases are shared with TRBD1. Germline trimming cut 6 bases from V and 7 bases from J; bases unmatched to any gene: 8. Germline V gene lookup returns CDR1 MNHEY and CDR2 SVGAGI. CDR3 size: 13 residues. CDR3 residues: CASSQGGVSGYTF. CDR3 bases: TGTGCCAGCAGCCAAGGGGGCGTAAGTGGCTACACCTTC.

There are a few counts of this clone. The CDR3 nucleotides are TGTGCCAGTAGTATAGATTCACATTATTCACCCCTCCACTTT. It translates to CASSIDSHYSPLHF. The genes are TRBV19 and TRBJ1-6; D is ambiguous. V was cut by 0 bases and J by 8 bases, with 8 bases left in between. The V gene's germline CDR1 is LNHDA and CDR2 SQIVND (reference sequence). This CDR3 region has 14 residues. The full variable domain, in which reference TRBV19 and TRBJ1-6 provide the parts outside the CDR3, is DGGITQSPKYLFRKEGQNVTLSCEQNLNHDAMYWYRQDPGQGLRLIYYSQIVNDFQKGDIAEGYSVSREKKESFPLTVTSAQKNPTAFYLCASSIDSHYSPLHFGNGTRLTVT.

The V and J genes are TRBV7-9 and TRBJ2-3; D may be TRBD2 (5 bases). Trimming pared 1 base from V and 5 bases from J, leaving 7 bases between. Germline V gene lookup returns CDR1 SEHNR and CDR2 FQNEAQ (reference sequence). The CDR3 sequence is 13 residues long. The CDR3: CASSLGGRDTQYF. CDR3 DNA sequence: TGTGCCAGCAGCTTAGGAGGGAGAGATACGCAGTATTTT.

This clone was counted between two and nine times. J is TRBJ2-7 and V is TRBV5-1; D is possibly TRBD1 (5 bases). The CDR3 is 14 residues long. Germline V gene data show CDR1 as SGHRS and CDR2 as YFSETQ. Trimming stripped 2 bases from V and 2 bases from J, with 11 bases between. DNA of the CDR3: TGCGCCAGCAGCTTAAGGGGCACAACCTACGAGCAGTACTTC. It codes for CASSLRGTTYEQYF.

This clone showed up just once. In DNA form, the CDR3 reads TGCGCCAGCAGCTCCTACGGAGGGGCAGGGGGAGGCACCGGGGAGCTGTTTTTT. Protein sequence: CASSSYGGAGGGTGELFF. The rearrangement uses TRBV5-1 and TRBJ2-2, with D perhaps matching TRBD1 (7 bases). The germline CDR1 and CDR2 sequences are SGHRS and YFSETQ. CDR3 size: 18 residues. V gave up 3 bases and J gave up 4 bases, with 22 bases separating them.

The chain has TRBV7-2 and TRBJ2-2; D call uncertain. Germline CDR1 SGHTA, CDR2 FQGNSA. The CDR3 loop spans 14 amino acids. The V end lost 7 bases, the J end lost 4 bases, and 13 bases lay between the germline ends. CDR3 sequence (DNA): TGTGCCAGCACCTTCAGAGGAGCCACCGGGGAGCTGTTTTTT. It codes for CASTFRGATGELFF. The entire variable domain, with the rest obtained from reference TRBV7-2 and TRBJ2-2, is as follows: GAGVSQSPSNKVTEKGKDVELRCDPISGHTALYWYRQSLGQGLEFLIYFQGNSAPDKSGLPSDRFSAERTGGSVSTLTIQRTQQEDSAVYLCASTFRGATGELFFGEGSRLTVL.

This clone was seen just once. This sequence joins TRBV5-6 and TRBJ1-2; 8 nucleotides agree with TRBD1. This CDR3 is built from 15 residues. Per the germline V gene, CDR1 is SGHDT and CDR2 is YYEEEE. With V trimmed by 4 bases and J by 7 bases, 12 bases remained unmatched. The CDR3 DNA sequence: TGTGCCAGCAGCGAAGGACAGGGTTATTACCGTGGCTACACCTTC. Translated: CASSEGQGYYRGYTF.

This chain links TRBV24-1 with TRBJ2-3; D possibly corresponds to TRBD1 (5 bases). Trimming stripped 10 bases from V and 5 bases from J, with 9 bases between. Per the germline V gene, CDR1 is KGHDR and CDR2 is SFDVKD. The CDR3 is 11 amino acids. The CDR3 spells CATTDGDTQYF. The CDR3 region has the DNA TGTGCCACGACAGATGGAGATACGCAGTATTTT.

The genes are TRBV7-9 and TRBJ2-5, with D maybe TRBD1 (5 bases). The V end lost 5 bases, the J end lost 7 bases, and 14 bases lay between the germline ends. CDR3 length equals 13 residues. CDR1 SEHNR and CDR2 FQNEAQ come from the germline V gene (reference sequence). The CDR3 DNA follows: TGTGCCAGCAGCCCGAGACAGTCGTTGACCCAGTACTTC. Its protein product is CASSPRQSLTQYF.

V and J are TRBV5-1 and TRBJ1-1, with 7 bases fitting TRBD1. The CDR3 covers 14 residues. Trimming at V came to 4 bases and at J to 3 bases, leaving 6 bases not matched to a gene. CDR1 and CDR2 (germline): SGHRS, YFSETQ. The CDR3 DNA follows: TGCGCCAGCAGCCTCGGTACAGGGGACACTGAAGCTTTCTTT. It codes for CASSLGTGDTEAFF. The complete variable domain, with remaining parts taken from reference TRBV5-1 and TRBJ1-1, reads KAGVTQTPRYLIKTRGQQVTLSCSPISGHRSVSWYQQTPGQGLQFLFEYFSETQRNKGNFPGRFSGRQFSNSRSEMNVSTLELGDSALYLCASSLGTGDTEAFFGQGTRLTVV.

With regard to this clone: The limits of the CDR3 on the DNA are not certain, so only TCRdb's listed CDR3 is given. The chain couples TRBV5-6 to TRBJ1-2. Germline-derived CDR1 and CDR2 are SGHDT and YYEEEE. Counting both end residues, the CDR3 totals 13 amino acids. The CDR3 sequence: CARSLVGGGANTF.

The chain joins TRBV29-1 to TRBJ1-3, with D possibly being TRBD1 (5 bases). Germline lookup yields CDR1 SQVTM and CDR2 ANQGSEA. The CDR3 is made up of 14 amino acids. The V gene lost 4 bases and the J gene lost 2 bases, with 12 bases spanning the gap. CDR3 region: CSVGHAGPGNTIYF. The CDR3 coding sequence is TGCAGCGTTGGACACGCAGGGCCTGGAAACACCATATATTTT.

This clone was seen only once. The V and J genes are TRBV6-5 and TRBJ1-5; a weak D match, TRBD1 (6 bases). The ends were cut back, 7 bases at V and 3 bases at J, with 10 bases in the middle. The CDR3 covers 13 residues. Germline values: CDR1 MNHEY, CDR2 SVGAGI. CDR3 residues: CASKDRINQPQHF. CDR3 sequence (DNA): TGTGCCAGCAAAGACAGGATCAATCAGCCCCAGCATTTT.

The chain employs TRBV2 and TRBJ1-2, with no clear D. CDR3 length: 13 amino acids. Trimming pared 7 bases from V and 3 bases from J, leaving 12 bases between. The germline CDR1 and CDR2 sequences are SNHLY and FYNNEI. CDR3 region: CASIGVTYYGYTF. As DNA, the CDR3 is TGTGCCAGCATCGGGGTTACGTACTATGGCTACACCTTC.

The chain combines TRBV3-1 (or the pseudogene TRBV3-2) with TRBJ2-7; 7 nucleotides match TRBD1. V lost 0 bases and J lost 4; bases outside the gene matches: 6. The CDR3 loop spans 15 amino acids. Germline values: CDR1 LGHDT, CDR2 YNNKEL (reference sequence). This chain's CDR3 is CASSQEVGRGYEQYF. The CDR3 nucleotides are TGTGCCAGCAGCCAAGAAGTCGGCAGGGGGTACGAGCAGTACTTC.

The chain couples TRBV7-9 to TRBJ1-5, with 10 bases matching TRBD1. The CDR3 totals 16 residues. The J segment lost 4 bases and the V segment lost 3 bases, leaving 6 bases of the junction unmatched. Per germline, CDR1 SEHNR and CDR2 FQNEAQ (reference sequence). The CDR3 here is CASSFLGQGGNQPQHF. As DNA, the CDR3 is TGTGCCAGCAGCTTCCTCGGACAGGGGGGGAATCAGCCCCAGCATTTT.

The genes are TRBV2 and TRBJ1-6; tentative D call: TRBD1 (6 bases). The ends were cut back, 6 bases at V and 8 bases at J, with 14 bases in the middle. Germline V lookup: CDR1 SNHLY, CDR2 FYNNEI. CDR3 length equals 14 residues. The CDR3 spells CASSTAGDHSPLHF. DNA of the CDR3: TGTGCCAGCAGCACAGCAGGGGATCATTCACCCCTCCACTTT.

The chain is built from TRBV7-2 and TRBJ1-5; D remains ambiguous. CDR3 size: 16 residues. The germline V gene has CDR1 SGHTA and CDR2 FQGNSA. Trimming left V 1 base short and J 6 bases short, with 16 bases between. The CDR3 bases are TGTGCCAGCAGCTTAGGGGCCGGGAGTGGGAGTCAGCCCCAGCATTTT. This sequence encodes CASSLGAGSGSQPQHF. The full variable domain, in which reference TRBV7-2 and TRBJ1-5 provide the parts outside the CDR3, is GAGVSQSPSNKVTEKGKDVELRCDPISGHTALYWYRQSLGQGLEFLIYFQGNSAPDKSGLPSDRFSAERTGGSVSTLTIQRTQQEDSAVYLCASSLGAGSGSQPQHFGDGTRLSIL.

This chain links TRBV6-2 or TRBV6-3 with TRBJ1-2; the D gene is possibly TRBD1 (5 bases). CDR1 and CDR2 (germline): MNHEY, SVGEGT. Deletions cut 4 bases from V and 6 bases from J, with 12 bases between. This CDR3 spans 13 amino acids. CDR3 region: CASSFGGADGYTF. The CDR3 nucleotides read TGTGCCAGCAGTTTCGGAGGGGCCGATGGCTACACCTTC.

The rearrangement uses TRBV18 and TRBJ2-7; 7 bases agree with TRBD1. The CDR3 spans 14 residues. V dropped 1 base and J dropped 7; count of bases not matched to a gene: 7. Germline V lookup: CDR1 KGHSH, CDR2 LQKENI. CDR3 loop: CASSPQGAGGEQYF. CDR3 nucleotides: TGTGCCAGCTCACCACAGGGGGCCGGCGGAGAGCAGTACTTC.

This clone appeared a single time. The chain recombines TRBV5-1 with TRBJ1-4, with D hard to call. Deletions cut 0 bases from V and 0 bases from J, with 12 bases between. CDR3 length: 17 residues. Germline assignment: CDR1 SGHRS and CDR2 YFSETQ. The CDR3 sequence: CASSLDGQLATNEKLFF. The CDR3, as DNA: TGCGCCAGCAGCTTGGATGGGCAGCTTGCAACTAATGAAAAACTGTTTTTT.

Details on this clone: This same CDR3 is encoded by further DNA sequences in the sample. The chain has TRBV6-5 and TRBJ1-1; D is perhaps TRBD1 (6 bases). This CDR3 region has 13 residues. V was cut by 6 bases and J by 1 base, with 9 bases left in between. Germline CDR1 MNHEY, CDR2 SVGAGI. CDR3 loop: CASRRQENTEAFF. Written as DNA, the CDR3 is TGTGCCAGCAGGAGACAGGAGAACACTGAAGCTTTCTTT.

V usage is TRBV9 and J usage is TRBJ1-1; D perhaps matches TRBD1 (6 bases). CDR1 SGDLS and CDR2 YYNGEE come from the germline V gene. The CDR3 totals 15 residues. The V end lost 0 bases, the J end lost 5 bases, and 14 bases lay between the germline ends. The CDR3 coding sequence is TGTGCCAGCAGCGTAGTGACAGGAGGTGGTACTGAAGCTTTCTTT. Its translation: CASSVVTGGGTEAFF.

This clone was seen only a few times. The chain is built from TRBV18 and TRBJ1-2; 10 bases align to TRBD1. Per the germline V gene, CDR1 is KGHSH and CDR2 is LQKENI. CDR3 length equals 14 residues. J gave up 10 bases and V 4 bases, and 9 bases lay outside the gene matches. CDR3 protein: CASSQSDRGTTYTF. CDR3 sequence (DNA): TGTGCCAGCTCACAATCGGACAGGGGGACTACCTACACCTTC.

The gene calls are TRBV7-2 and TRBJ1-4; the D is unclear. The germline CDR1 and CDR2 sequences are SGHTA and FQGNSA. The CDR3 runs 13 residues. Trimming took off 2 bases at V and 3 bases at J, with 4 bases between the two ends. CDR3 sequence (DNA): TGTGCCAGCAGCTTATTCTCTAATGAAAAACTGTTTTTT. It yields the protein CASSLFSNEKLFF.